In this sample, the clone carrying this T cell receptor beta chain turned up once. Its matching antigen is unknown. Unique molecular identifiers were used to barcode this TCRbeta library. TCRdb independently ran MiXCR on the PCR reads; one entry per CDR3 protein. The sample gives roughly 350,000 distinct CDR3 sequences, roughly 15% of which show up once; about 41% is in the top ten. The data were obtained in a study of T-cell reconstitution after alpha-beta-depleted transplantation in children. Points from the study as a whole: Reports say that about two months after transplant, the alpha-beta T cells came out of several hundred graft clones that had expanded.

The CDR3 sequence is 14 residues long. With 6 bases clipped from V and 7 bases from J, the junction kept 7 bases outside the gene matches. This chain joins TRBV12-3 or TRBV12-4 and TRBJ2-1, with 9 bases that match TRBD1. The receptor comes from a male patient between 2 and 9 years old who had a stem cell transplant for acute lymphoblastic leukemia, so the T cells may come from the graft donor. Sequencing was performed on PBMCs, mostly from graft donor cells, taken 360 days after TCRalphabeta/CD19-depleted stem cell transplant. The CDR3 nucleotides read TGTGCCAGCAGCGTAGGGACAGGGTGGAATGAGCAGTTCTTC. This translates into CASSVGTGWNEQFF.